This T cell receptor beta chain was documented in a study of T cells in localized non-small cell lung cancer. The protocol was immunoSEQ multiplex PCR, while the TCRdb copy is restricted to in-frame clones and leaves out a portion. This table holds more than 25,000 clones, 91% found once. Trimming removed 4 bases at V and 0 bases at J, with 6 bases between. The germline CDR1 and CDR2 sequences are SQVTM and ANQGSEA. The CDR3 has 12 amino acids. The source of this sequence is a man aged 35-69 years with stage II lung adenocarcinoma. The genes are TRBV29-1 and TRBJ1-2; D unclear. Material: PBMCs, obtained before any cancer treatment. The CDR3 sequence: CSVGVTNYGYTF. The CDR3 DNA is TGCAGCGTTGGGGTTACTAACTATGGCTACACCTTC.